The 14 T cell receptor beta chains presented below share a single source sample, sequenced in a study of graft-versus-host responses after intestinal transplantation (dated by TCRdb to the early 2020s). The receptor library was made with the immunoSEQ multiplex PCR assay. In its TCRdb copy, this immuneACCESS table keeps in-frame sequences only and misses some clones. Where compared with another copy, unresolved V genes explain less than half of these, and the others have no known cause. This sample has more than 50,000 clones in its table, and roughly 89% of those were observed once. The ten top clones hold 5% to 7% of the sample. This specimen was PBMCs, taken 650 to 670 days after intestinal transplant. The receptors shown here come from a human patient who received an intestinal transplant, so some T cells may come from the graft donor.

This chain uses TRBV19 with TRBJ1-4; TRBD1 matches at 9 bases. CDR1 is LNHDA, CDR2 SQIVND, per germline (reference sequence). The CDR3 length is 14 residues. Germline trimming cut 6 bases from V and 9 bases from J; bases unmatched to any gene: 8. CDR3 sequence: CASRSGTGLKKLFF. DNA for the CDR3: TGTGCCAGTAGATCCGGGACAGGGTTGAAAAAACTGTTTTTT. The full variable domain, its missing parts supplied by reference TRBV19 and TRBJ1-4, is DGGITQSPKYLFRKEGQNVTLSCEQNLNHDAMYWYRQDPGQGLRLIYYSQIVNDFQKGDIAEGYSVSREKKESFPLTVTSAQKNPTAFYLCASRSGTGLKKLFFGSGTQLSVL.

The J gene is TRBJ2-3, the V gene TRBV7-7; D is uncertain. The CDR3 runs 13 residues. Trimming left V 5 bases short and J 4 bases short, with 10 bases between. CDR1 and CDR2 (germline): SSHAT, FNYEAQ (reference sequence). CDR3 nucleotide sequence: TGTGCCAGCAGCCCGTCTTCGGCAGATACGCAGTATTTT. Its translation is CASSPSSADTQYF.

The J gene is TRBJ1-2, the V gene TRBV9; possibly TRBD1 for D (5 bases). Germline-derived CDR1 and CDR2 are SGDLS and YYNGEE. The ends were cut back, 4 bases at V and 4 bases at J, with 23 bases in the middle. The CDR3 consists of 17 residues. The CDR3 DNA sequence: TGTGCCAGCAGCCCCAGGGTTGGGGGAGTGGGACCCTATGGCTACACCTTC. This codes for CASSPRVGGVGPYGYTF.

J is TRBJ2-1 and V is TRBV2; tentative D call: TRBD2 (5 bases). The CDR3 is 16 amino acids. Trimming took off 2 bases at V and 9 bases at J, with 20 bases between the two ends. Germline V gene sequence: CDR1 SNHLY, CDR2 FYNNEI. CDR3 nucleotides: TGTGCCAGCAGTGAATACTTTGGCGGGTCAGACGGTGAGCAGTTCTTC. Translating it yields CASSEYFGGSDGEQFF.

This rearrangement joins TRBV11-2 to TRBJ2-7, with a possible D match to TRBD2 (5 bases). V was pared by 0 bases and J by 0 bases, with 9 bases between. The CDR3 spans 15 residues. Germline CDR1 is SGHAT and CDR2 is FQNNGV. CDR3 in amino acids: CASSLETGSSYEQYF. The CDR3 DNA reads as TGTGCCAGCAGCTTAGAGACGGGGAGCTCCTACGAGCAGTACTTC.

V gene TRBV10-3 combines with J gene TRBJ1-3; D gene unclear. This CDR3 has 13 amino acids. The ends were cut back, 11 bases at V and 3 bases at J, with 14 bases in the middle. Germline V gives CDR1 ENHRY, CDR2 SYGVKD. The chain's CDR3 is CAAREASGNTIYF. The CDR3 bases are TGTGCCGCCCGGGAGGCCAGTGGAAACACCATATATTTT.

This rearrangement joins TRBV18 to TRBJ2-6; TRBD2 is a possible D gene (5 bases). Trimming took 7 bases from V and 12 from J, leaving 16 bases between them. Germline CDR1 KGHSH, CDR2 LQKENI. This CDR3 is 13 amino acids long. The CDR3 region is CASLATGLGVLTF. DNA for the CDR3: TGTGCCAGCTTAGCGACCGGGTTAGGCGTCCTGACTTTC.

The V gene is TRBV5-6, the J gene TRBJ1-2, with a weak D call TRBD1 (5 bases). V was trimmed by 5 bases and J by 6 bases, leaving 17 bases between them. From germline, CDR1 is SGHDT and CDR2 YYEEEE. The CDR3 extends over 14 amino acids. Here the CDR3 reads CASSFGTESNGYTF. Here the CDR3 DNA reads TGTGCCAGCAGTTTCGGGACCGAAAGTAATGGCTACACCTTC.

V usage is TRBV11-3 and J usage is TRBJ2-3, with TRBD1 identical over 9 bases. CDR1 SGHNT and CDR2 YENEEA come from the germline V gene. After removal of 1 base from V and 3 bases from J, the junction contained 2 bases not matched to a gene. This CDR3 region has 15 residues. The CDR3 sequence is CASSLGTGETDTQYF. DNA for the CDR3: TGTGCCAGCAGCTTAGGGACAGGGGAGACAGATACGCAGTATTTT. The variable domain in full, with the rest retrieved from reference TRBV11-3 and TRBJ2-3, is EAGVVQSPRYKIIEKKQPVAFWCNPISGHNTLYWYLQNLGQGPELLIRYENEEAVDDSQLPKDRFSAERLKGVDSTLKIQPAELGDSAVYLCASSLGTGETDTQYFGPGTRLTVL.

V usage is TRBV12-5 and J usage is TRBJ2-7, with D maybe TRBD1 (6 bases). Trimming left V 0 bases short and J 6 bases short, with 21 bases between. CDR1 is LGHNT and CDR2 is FRNRAP in the germline V gene. CDR3 length: 17 amino acids. This CDR3 reads CASGLVSRRGMEGEQYF. For the CDR3, the DNA is TGTGCTAGTGGTTTGGTGTCACGTAGGGGGATGGAAGGCGAGCAGTACTTC.

V usage is TRBV6-5 and J usage is TRBJ1-5; D is unresolved. V lost 5 bases, J lost 2 bases, and 7 bases lay in between. This CDR3 is built from 13 residues. Germline V CDR1 and CDR2: MNHEY, SVGAGI. Here the CDR3 reads CASSKSGNQPQHF. The CDR3 nucleotides are TGTGCCAGCAGTAAGTCGGGCAATCAGCCCCAGCATTTT.

A single count supports this clone. V usage is TRBV9 and J usage is TRBJ1-2; no definite D call. CDR1 and CDR2 from the germline V gene are SGDLS and YYNGEE. The CDR3 contains 16 residues. The V end lost 2 bases, the J end lost 3 bases, and 17 bases lay between the germline ends. This chain's CDR3 is CASSVPRGGRDYGYTF. The CDR3 DNA reads as TGTGCCAGCAGCGTCCCTCGGGGAGGGAGAGACTATGGCTACACCTTC.

This rearrangement joins TRBV29-1 to TRBJ1-1; D is undetermined. This CDR3 is built from 16 residues. V was pared by 4 bases and J by 1 base, with 19 bases between. CDR1 and CDR2 from the germline V gene are SQVTM and ANQGSEA. The CDR3 spells CSVVAVPLRPNTEAFF. CDR3 DNA sequence: TGCAGCGTTGTTGCGGTGCCCCTCCGACCGAACACTGAAGCTTTCTTT.

V and J are TRBV10-1 and TRBJ2-2; 7 bases are a match to TRBD1. V dropped 5 bases and J dropped 3; count of bases not matched to a gene: 9. The CDR3 runs 16 residues. Germline V gene lookup returns CDR1 WNHNN and CDR2 SYGVQD (reference sequence). The CDR3 loop reads CASSRNRGSDTGELFF. The DNA of the CDR3 is TGCGCCAGCAGTCGCAACAGGGGTTCAGACACCGGGGAGCTGTTTTTT.